This T cell receptor (beta chain) was identified in a study of cytomegalovirus exposure and HLA in healthy donors. The PCR employed 60 Vbeta primers together with 13 Jbeta primers. Libraries were prepared by immunoSEQ multiplex PCR; TCRdb keeps only in-frame clonotypes and omits some of them. The repertoire holds approximately 64,000 clones, with about three quarters as singletons. Germline trimming cut 6 bases from V and 2 bases from J; bases unmatched to any gene: 1. The CDR3 length is 13 residues. Germline values: CDR1 SNHLY, CDR2 FYNNEI. The receptor was derived from a male donor in good health and CMV-seropositive. Material: PBMCs. V is TRBV2 and J is TRBJ1-2, with 9 nucleotides matching TRBD1. CDR3 loop: CASRGTGNYGYTF. CDR3 sequence (DNA): TGTGCCAGCAGGGGGACAGGGAACTATGGCTACACCTTC.